Sequencing of this TCR beta chain was carried out in a study of blood T cell repertoires in COVID-19. Study overall: Researchers got acute and convalescent COVID-19 samples from the United States, Italy and Spain. PBMCs, B-cell-depleted T cells, or T cells were the source of the cDNA or gDNA that made up the material.

In the authors' methods: Amplified reference gene primers provided the basis for estimating nucleated cell counts. The method was immunoSEQ multiplex PCR; TCRdb's version includes in-frame clones alone and lacks a portion of them. The DNA was the basis for D and trimming; V, J and clone size are from that table. The repertoire holds under 200,000 clones, with under 80% as singletons. This clone has at least ten counts. This TCR was sampled from a man between 65 and 85 years old with acute or convalescent COVID-19. Sequencing was done on a sample of peripheral blood.

DNA of the CDR3: TGTGCCAGCAGCAAAGCGCTTTCGGACACCCAAGAGACCCAGTACTTC. The encoded protein is CASSKALSDTQETQYF. This chain connects TRBV21-1 to TRBJ2-5; TRBD1 is the table's D call and was not checked against the DNA. TRBV21-1 is annotated as a pseudogene. This CDR3 spans 16 amino acids.